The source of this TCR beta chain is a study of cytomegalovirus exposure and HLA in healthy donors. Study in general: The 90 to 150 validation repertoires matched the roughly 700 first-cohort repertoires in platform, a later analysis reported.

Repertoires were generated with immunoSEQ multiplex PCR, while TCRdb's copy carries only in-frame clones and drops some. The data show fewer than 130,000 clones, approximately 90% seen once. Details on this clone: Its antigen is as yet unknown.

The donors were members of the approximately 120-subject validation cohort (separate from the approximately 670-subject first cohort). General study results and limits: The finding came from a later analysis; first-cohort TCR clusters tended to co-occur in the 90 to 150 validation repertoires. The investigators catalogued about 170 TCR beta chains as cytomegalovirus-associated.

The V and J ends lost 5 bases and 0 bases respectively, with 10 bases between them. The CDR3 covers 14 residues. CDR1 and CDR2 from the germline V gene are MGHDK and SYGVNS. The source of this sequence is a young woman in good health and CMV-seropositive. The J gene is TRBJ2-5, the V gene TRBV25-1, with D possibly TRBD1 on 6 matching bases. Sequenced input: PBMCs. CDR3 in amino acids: CASSKSGDQETQYF. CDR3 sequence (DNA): TGTGCCAGCAGTAAGTCAGGGGACCAAGAGACCCAGTACTTC.